This is a list of T cell receptor beta chains from one sample in a study of T cells after yellow fever vaccination. TCRdb re-called the 5' RACE reads through MiXCR, storing one row per CDR3 protein. The repertoire holds about 310,000 distinct CDR3 sequences, with 3% to 4.5% as singletons. The sequencing used PBMCs, collected on the day of the yellow fever booster vaccination. These receptor sequences come from a young man who received the YFV17D yellow fever vaccine. Both conserved end residues are part of each CDR3. A D gene is named only where the DNA matches it firmly. Expanded clones get a size class; other rows say once, few or many, or leave the size out.

j_call,v_call,d_call,clone_size,cdr3_nt,cdr3_aa
TRBJ1-1,TRBV10-3,.,many,TGTGCCATCAGAGAAGGTGACAGAAACACTGAAGCTTTCTTT,CAIREGDRNTEAFF
TRBJ2-2,TRBV2,.,many,TGTGCCAGCAGTGATCTTGCGGTAATGAACACCGGGGAGCTGTTTTTT,CASSDLAVMNTGELFF
TRBJ2-3,TRBV20-1,TRBD2,few,TGCAGTGCTGGTAGCGGGGGGGCAGATACGCAGTATTTT,CSAGSGGADTQYF
TRBJ1-6,TRBV10-3,TRBD1,few,TGTGCCATCAGTGTACAGGGGATCAATTCACCCCTCCACTTT,CAISVQGINSPLHF
TRBJ2-5,TRBV7-2,TRBD2,few,TGTGCCAGCAGCACCCCCGGGACTAGCGGACAAGAGACCCAGTACTTC,CASSTPGTSGQETQYF
TRBJ1-3,TRBV4-2,.,many,TGTGCCAGCAGCCAAAAAGGCGTCAGCAAGTACTCTGGAAACACCATATATTTT,CASSQKGVSKYSGNTIYF
TRBJ2-3,TRBV20-1,TRBD2,many,TGCAGTGCTTCCGGGACTAGCGGGGGGGGAGATACGCAGTATTTT,CSASGTSGGGDTQYF
TRBJ1-1,TRBV30,.,.,TGTGCCTGGAGTGTAATCTGGGATGGTGCTGAAGCTTTCTTT,CAWSVIWDGAEAFF
TRBJ2-3,TRBV2,TRBD2,.,TGTGCCAGCAGTGGCGTGCGCGGGGGGGCTAGCACAGATACGCAGTATTTT,CASSGVRGGASTDTQYF
TRBJ2-2,TRBV4-1,TRBD1,many,TGCGCCAGCAGCCATAGGACAGGGAACACCGGGGAGCTGTTTTTT,CASSHRTGNTGELFF
TRBJ2-5,TRBV18,TRBD1,many,TGTGCCAGCTCACCACCGACAAGGACAGGGACAGAGACCCAGTACTTC,CASSPPTRTGTETQYF
TRBJ2-3,TRBV30,TRBD2,many,TGTGCCTGGAGGCTAACTAGCGGGGGGCTAGTCACAGATACGCAGTATTTT,CAWRLTSGGLVTDTQYF
TRBJ2-3,TRBV7-2,TRBD2,few,TGTGCCAGCAGCTTAGGGCTCCAAGCGGGAACCACAGATACGCAGTATTTT,CASSLGLQAGTTDTQYF
TRBJ1-4,TRBV4-3,.,few,TGCGCCAGCAGCCAAGATCGTTCGGGATTTAATGAAAAACTGTTTTTT,CASSQDRSGFNEKLFF
TRBJ2-2,TRBV20-1,TRBD1,few,TGCAGTGCTAGACCCCGGACAGGGGCCAACACCGGGGAGCTGTTTTTT,CSARPRTGANTGELFF
TRBJ2-2,TRBV6-2/TRBV6-3,TRBD2,many,TGTGCCAGCAGGGCGGGGGGAATAACCGGGGAGCTGTTTTTT,CASRAGGITGELFF
TRBJ1-6,TRBV5-6,TRBD1,few,TGTGCCAGCAGCTCCAGGGGGCAGCTGGACGGGGGACCCCTCCACTTT,CASSSRGQLDGGPLHF
TRBJ2-3,TRBV20-1,.,few,TGCAGTGCTAGGTTGATGGGGGTAGCAGATACGCAGTATTTT,CSARLMGVADTQYF
TRBJ2-7,TRBV5-6,.,many,TGTGCCAGCAGCTTTCCCCTGGGCCCCTACGAGCAGTACTTC,CASSFPLGPYEQYF
TRBJ2-4,TRBV3-1,.,many,TGTGCCAGCGAAGGGTGGGGAGAGAACATTCAGTACTTC,CASEGWGENIQYF
TRBJ2-1,TRBV12-3/TRBV12-4,TRBD1,.,TGTGCCAGCAGTTGGACAGGGGGGTCCAATGAGCAGTTCTTC,CASSWTGGSNEQFF
TRBJ1-5,TRBV4-1,.,.,TGCGCCAGCAGCCGATCTCAGGGTAGCAATCAGCCCCAGCATTTT,CASSRSQGSNQPQHF
TRBJ1-5,TRBV29-1,TRBD1,many,TGCAGCGTCGGACAGGGGGGTCAGCCCCAGCATTTT,CSVGQGGQPQHF
TRBJ1-2,TRBV25-1,TRBD1,many,TGTGCCAGCAGTGTGCCCGGGACAGTTTATGGCTACACCTTC,CASSVPGTVYGYTF
TRBJ1-2,TRBV29-1,TRBD1,many,TGCAGCGTTGAGGGGACAGGGGTACGCTACACCTTC,CSVEGTGVRYTF
TRBJ2-5,TRBV29-1,TRBD1,many,TGCAGCGTCTGGACAGGGGCTGAGACCCAGTACTTC,CSVWTGAETQYF
TRBJ2-1,TRBV25-1,.,many,TGTGCCAGCAGTGCGGAATTGTATGAGCAGTTCTTC,CASSAELYEQFF
TRBJ2-7,TRBV6-2/TRBV6-3,.,few,TGTGCCAGCAGAACCCTGGACGGTCTTTACGAGCAGTACTTC,CASRTLDGLYEQYF
TRBJ2-5,TRBV7-2,.,few,TGTGCCAGCAGCTCAGCTCCGGACAGTCAGACCCAGTACTTC,CASSSAPDSQTQYF